These 4 T cell receptor beta chains were sequenced from one sample in a study of blood T cell repertoires in COVID-19. Clones were read by immunoSEQ multiplex PCR, and TCRdb kept only the in-frame ones, dropping some. The sample includes roughly 200,000 clones, around 90% of them seen just once. The sequenced material came from peripheral blood. All receptors derive from a man aged 55-75 years with active or convalescent COVID-19.

The V gene is TRBV9, the J gene TRBJ1-2; D is ambiguous. The CDR3 totals 12 residues. V lost 0 bases, J lost 7 bases, and 7 bases lay in between. Germline lookup yields CDR1 SGDLS and CDR2 YYNGEE. The CDR3 sequence is CASSVEVGGYTF. CDR3 nucleotides: TGTGCCAGCAGCGTAGAAGTCGGTGGCTACACCTTC.

The genes are TRBV6-5 and TRBJ2-1; 14 nucleotides match TRBD2. Germline V CDR1 and CDR2: MNHEY, SVGAGI. V dropped 8 bases and J dropped 2; count of bases not matched to a gene: 2. The CDR3 runs 15 residues. In DNA, the CDR3 is TGTGCCAGCTTGACTAGCGGGGGGGCCTACAATGAGCAGTTCTTC. Translation gives CASLTSGGAYNEQFF.

This clone was picked up a small number of times. V is TRBV4-1 and J is TRBJ2-7; 7 bases agree with TRBD1. Germline CDR1 is MGHRA and CDR2 is YSYEKL. The CDR3 has 16 amino acids. Trimming cost V 0 bases and J 4 bases; bases outside gene matches: 9. This CDR3 is CASSQDPGGFGYEQYF. As DNA, the CDR3 is TGCGCCAGCAGCCAAGACCCAGGGGGTTTCGGTTACGAGCAGTACTTC.

This clone has more than one count but fewer than ten. V is TRBV7-9 and J is TRBJ1-1, with D uncertain. Deletions cut 7 bases from V and 3 bases from J, with 12 bases between. The CDR3 is 13 amino acids. Germline CDR1 is SEHNR and CDR2 is FQNEAQ (reference sequence). DNA for the CDR3: TGTGCCAGCAAAACTCGGTCTGACACTGAAGCTTTCTTT. This gives the protein CASKTRSDTEAFF.